This TCR beta chain was sequenced during a study of T cell repertoires in cytomegalovirus infection. The overall study: Matching HLA type and CMV infection were both indicated by public TCR beta signatures.

Between the trimmed V and J ends, which lost 5 bases and 3 bases, there was a span of 8 bases. Per germline, CDR1 MNHEY and CDR2 SMNVEV (reference sequence). The length of the CDR3 is 13 residues. TCRdb re-derived calls from the reads in MiXCR, one entry per CDR3 protein. This table has 650,000 to 850,000 distinct CDR3 sequences, 25% to 35% appearing once. This clonotype was recorded many times. Its antigen is still unknown. The clonotype comes from a human donor in good health (CMV status not recorded). Some clones in this sample may be carry-over from other donors' samples. The sample in question was cultured CD8+ T cells from PBMCs, obtained from culture after CMV antigen stimulation. The rearrangement links TRBV27 to TRBJ2-1; D perhaps matches TRBD2 (5 bases). Written as DNA, the CDR3 is TGTGCCAGCAGTCCTAGCCGCTACAATGAGCAGTTCTTC. This gives the protein CASSPSRYNEQFF.